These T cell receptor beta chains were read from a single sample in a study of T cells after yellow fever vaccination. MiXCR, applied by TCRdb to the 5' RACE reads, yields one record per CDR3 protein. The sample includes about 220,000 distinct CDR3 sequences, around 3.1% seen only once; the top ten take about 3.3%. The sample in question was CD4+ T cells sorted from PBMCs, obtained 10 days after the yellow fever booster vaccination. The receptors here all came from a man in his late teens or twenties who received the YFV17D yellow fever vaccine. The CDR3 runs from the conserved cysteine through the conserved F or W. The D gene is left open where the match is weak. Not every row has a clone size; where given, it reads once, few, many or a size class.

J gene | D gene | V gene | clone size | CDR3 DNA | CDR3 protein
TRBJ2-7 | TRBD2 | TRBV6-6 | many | TGTGCCAGCAGTACGACTAGCTTTGGGCAGTACTTC | CASSTTSFGQYF
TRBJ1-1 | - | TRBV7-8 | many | TGTGCCAGCAGCTCTTGGGGGGGGAACACTGAAGCTTTCTTT | CASSSWGGNTEAFF
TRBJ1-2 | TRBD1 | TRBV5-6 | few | TGTGCCAGCAGCTCCGCAGGGGGCTCTTGGTATGGCTACACCTTC | CASSSAGGSWYGYTF
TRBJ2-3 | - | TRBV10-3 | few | TGTGCCATCAGAACAGATAGCACAGATACGCAGTATTTT | CAIRTDSTDTQYF
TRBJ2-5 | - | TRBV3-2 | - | TGTGCCAGCAGCCAGATTGGGACTAGCAGGCCCCCAGAGACCCAGTACTTC | CASSQIGTSRPPETQYF
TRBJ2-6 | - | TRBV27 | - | TGTGCCAGCAGAGTTGCAGGGGCCAACGTCCTGACTTTC | CASRVAGANVLTF
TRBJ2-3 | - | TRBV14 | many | TGTGCCAGCAGCCAAGATGACGGGGGTACGCAGTATTTT | CASSQDDGGTQYF
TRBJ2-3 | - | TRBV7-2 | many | TGTGCCAGCAGCTTAGTGTTGGGGGGCTCTGGGACGCAGTATTTT | CASSLVLGGSGTQYF
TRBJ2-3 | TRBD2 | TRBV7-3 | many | TGTGCCAGCAGCTTTCGGGGGGTGGTTGCAGATACGCAGTATTTT | CASSFRGVVADTQYF
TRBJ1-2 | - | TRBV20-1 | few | TGCAGTGCTAGAGAGTCGGGCAGGGGCTATTCTAACTATGGCTACACCTTC | CSARESGRGYSNYGYTF
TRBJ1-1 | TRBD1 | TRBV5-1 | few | TGCGCCAGCAGCTCACAGGGGGCTGTGGGCACTGAAGCTTTCTTT | CASSSQGAVGTEAFF
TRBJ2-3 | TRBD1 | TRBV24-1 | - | TGTGCCGGAAGGGACAGACTCACAGATACGCAGTATTTT | CAGRDRLTDTQYF
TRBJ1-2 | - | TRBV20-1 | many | TGCAGTGCTAGAGATCAGGGCAGGGAGCGCTATGGCTACACCTTC | CSARDQGRERYGYTF